This entry concerns a single T cell receptor beta chain. This specimen belongs to a study of blood T cell repertoires in COVID-19. Study-wide context: Acute-phase and convalescent COVID-19 samples originated in the United States, Italy and Spain. The cDNA or gDNA used as material had been derived from T cells, B-cell-depleted T cells, or PBMCs.

Authors' methods: Reference gene primers were amplified, and this amplification served to estimate nucleated cell counts. Only in-frame clones appear in the TCRdb table, and some are missing; sequencing was by immunoSEQ multiplex PCR. That table gives V, J and clone size, and the DNA gave D and trimming. The sample holds 110,000 to 150,000 clones, around 82% seen once. Germline CDR1 is LGHDT and CDR2 is YNNKEL (reference sequence). The CDR3 runs 15 residues. Trimming cost V 4 bases and J 6 bases, with 16 bases left between them. V is TRBV3-1 (or the pseudogene TRBV3-2) and J is TRBJ2-1; perhaps TRBD2 as D (6 bases). Material: peripheral blood. The sequence was collected from a human donor in a cohort sampled during active COVID-19. The CDR3: CASSPRTVSGNEQFF. The CDR3 DNA reads as TGTGCCAGCAGCCCCCGGACGGTTAGCGGCAATGAGCAGTTCTTC.